This TCR beta chain is drawn from a study of blood T cells in healthy people across ages. Through a sample-barcoded 5' primer and a J-beta primer mix, a second PCR was run for roughly 7 to 12 cycles. TCRdb redid the calling of the 5' RACE reads with MiXCR, one entry per CDR3 protein. The sample holds some 1.5 million distinct CDR3 sequences; 28% are singletons and the top ten take roughly 8%. Germline CDR1 reads MNHEY; CDR2 reads SMNVEV (reference sequence). CDR3 size: 15 residues. V lost 1 base to trimming and J lost 5 bases, with 14 bases between them. The chain is built from TRBV27 and TRBJ2-5; D is possibly TRBD1 (6 bases). Sequencing input: blood. The source is a woman aged 30 to 39 in good health. The DNA of the CDR3 is TGTGCCAGCAGTTTATGGTGGGGGCCTCACGAGACCCAGTACTTC. Translated: CASSLWWGPHETQYF.